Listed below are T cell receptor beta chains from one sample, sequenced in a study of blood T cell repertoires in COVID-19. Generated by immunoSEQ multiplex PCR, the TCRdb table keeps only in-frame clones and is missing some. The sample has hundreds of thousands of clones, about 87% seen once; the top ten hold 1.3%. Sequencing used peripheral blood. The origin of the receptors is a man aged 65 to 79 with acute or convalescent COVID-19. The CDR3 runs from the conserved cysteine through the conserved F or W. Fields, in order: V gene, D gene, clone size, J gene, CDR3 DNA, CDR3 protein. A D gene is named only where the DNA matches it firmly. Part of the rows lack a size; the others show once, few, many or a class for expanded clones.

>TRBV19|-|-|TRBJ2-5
TGTGCCACCCAACGAGGGGGGGCGGAGACCCAGTACTTC
CATQRGGAETQYF
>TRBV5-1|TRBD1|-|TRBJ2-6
TGCGCCAGCAGCTTGGACGGGACAGGGGGCCTCTCTGGGGCCAACGTCCTGACTTTC
CASSLDGTGGLSGANVLTF
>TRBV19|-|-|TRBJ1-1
TGTGCCAGTGAATCGGGACACTGGGGAACTGAAGCTTTCTTT
CASESGHWGTEAFF
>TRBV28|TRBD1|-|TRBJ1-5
TGTGCCAGCAGTTCCGGGACAGCTCGTATTAGCAATCAGCCCCAGCATTTT
CASSSGTARISNQPQHF
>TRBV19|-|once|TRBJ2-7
TGTGCCACCCAAGGGCGGGGTAACGAGCAGTACTTC
CATQGRGNEQYF
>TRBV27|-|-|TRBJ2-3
TGTGCCAGCAGTTTATTTTCAGGCGTGAGGGCAGATACGCAGTATTTT
CASSLFSGVRADTQYF
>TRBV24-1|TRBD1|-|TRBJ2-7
TGTGCCACCAGTGAACCGGGCAGGGGGTACGAGCAGTACTTC
CATSEPGRGYEQYF
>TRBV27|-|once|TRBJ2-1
TGTGCCAGCATGCCACTAGGCAGCTCCTACAATGAGCAGTTCTTC
CASMPLGSSYNEQFF
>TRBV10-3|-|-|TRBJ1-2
TGTGCCATCAGTGAGGATCACGAGAGGGGCTACACCTTC
CAISEDHERGYTF
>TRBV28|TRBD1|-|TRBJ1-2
TGTGCCAGCCGACAGGGGATCTATGGCTACACCTTC
CASRQGIYGYTF
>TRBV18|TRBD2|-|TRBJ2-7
TGTGCCAGCTCACCCCTAGCGGGTACCTACTACGAGCAGTACTTC
CASSPLAGTYYEQYF
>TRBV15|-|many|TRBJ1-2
TGTGCCACCAGCGTTCCCGACACCAACTATGGCTACACCTTC
CATSVPDTNYGYTF
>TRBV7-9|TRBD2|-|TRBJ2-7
TGTGCCAGCAGCTTGACAGGGAGTAGCGGGAGCGTCAACGAGCAGTACTTC
CASSLTGSSGSVNEQYF
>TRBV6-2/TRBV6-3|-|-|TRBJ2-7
TGTGCCAGCAGTTACTCGACGGGGGACCCCTACGAGCAGTACTTC
CASSYSTGDPYEQYF
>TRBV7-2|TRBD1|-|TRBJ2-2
TGTGCCAGCAGCTCGACAGGGGGCAGCACCGGGGAGCTGTTTTTT
CASSSTGGSTGELFF
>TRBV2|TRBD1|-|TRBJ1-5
TGTGCCATTACGACAGGGAGCAATCAGCCCCAGCATTTT
CAITTGSNQPQHF
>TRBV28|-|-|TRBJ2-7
TGTGCCAGCAGTCCTCGGGGCGAGCAGTACTTC
CASSPRGEQYF
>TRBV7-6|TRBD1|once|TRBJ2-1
TGTGCCAGCAGCTTAGTGGGTACAGGGGGTAGGAATGAGCAGTTCTTC
CASSLVGTGGRNEQFF
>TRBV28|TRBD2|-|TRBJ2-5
TGTGCCAGCATGCTAGCGGCCCTGGGTGTCGAGGGGACCCAGTACTTC
CASMLAALGVEGTQYF
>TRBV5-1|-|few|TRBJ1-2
TGCGCCAGCAGCCCTACAGGGAACCGCAACTATGGCTACACCTTC
CASSPTGNRNYGYTF
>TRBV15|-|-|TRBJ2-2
TGTGCCACCAGCAGCACGATTAGCACCGGGGAGCTGTTTTTT
CATSSTISTGELFF
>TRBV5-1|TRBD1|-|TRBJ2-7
TGCGCCAGCAGCAACCTGGGACAGCTCAATGTCTCCTACGAGCAGTACTTC
CASSNLGQLNVSYEQYF
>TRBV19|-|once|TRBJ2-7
TGTGCCAGTAGCCAATTCTCCAGGGGGAGGTACGAGCAGTACTTC
CASSQFSRGRYEQYF
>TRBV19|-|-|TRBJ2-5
TGTGCCAGTAGTATGGTCAGGGAAGAGACCCAGTACTTC
CASSMVREETQYF
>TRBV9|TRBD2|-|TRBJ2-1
TGTGCCAGCAGCGTAGGACTAGCGGGATTGAATGAGCAGTTCTTC
CASSVGLAGLNEQFF
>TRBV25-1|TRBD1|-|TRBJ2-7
TGTGCCAGCAGTGAAAAGTCTAGTAGGGGGCGGCAGTACTTC
CASSEKSSRGRQYF
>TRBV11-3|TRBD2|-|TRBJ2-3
TGTGCCAGCAAGGCGGGAGGCACAGATACGCAGTATTTT
CASKAGGTDTQYF
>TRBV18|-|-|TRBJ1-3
TGTGCCAGCTCACCACGCGCCGTTAGCTCTGGAAACACCATATATTTT
CASSPRAVSSGNTIYF
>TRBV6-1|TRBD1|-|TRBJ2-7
TGTGCCAGCAGTGACTTATGGGACAGCGCCTCCTACGAGCAGTACTTC
CASSDLWDSASYEQYF
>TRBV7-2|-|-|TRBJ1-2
TGTGCCAGCACCTGGCGGGGGTCGGACTATGGCTACACCTTC
CASTWRGSDYGYTF
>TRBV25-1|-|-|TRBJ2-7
TGTGCCAGCAGTGTTGTGGAAAGGGGCGAGCAGTACTTC
CASSVVERGEQYF
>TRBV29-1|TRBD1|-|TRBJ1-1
TGCAGCGTGGACAGGGGGCCCAACACTGAAGCTTTCTTT
CSVDRGPNTEAFF
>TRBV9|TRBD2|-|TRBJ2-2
TGTGCCAGCAGCGTGGGGACTAGCGGGGGGACAACCGGGGAGCTGTTTTTT
CASSVGTSGGTTGELFF
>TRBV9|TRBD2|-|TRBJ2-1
TGTGCCAGCAGCGTAGAGTGGGGGAGGGGTGAGCAGTTCTTC
CASSVEWGRGEQFF
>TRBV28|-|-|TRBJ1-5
TGTGCCAGCCGAGAGGGCAATCAGCCCCAGCATTTT
CASREGNQPQHF
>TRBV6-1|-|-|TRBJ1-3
TGTGCCAGCAGTGAAGCGTTTCCGGGAAACACCATATATTTT
CASSEAFPGNTIYF
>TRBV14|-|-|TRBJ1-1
TGTGCCAGCAGCCACCTTCGGGGTACTAGGACTGAAGCTTTCTTT
CASSHLRGTRTEAFF
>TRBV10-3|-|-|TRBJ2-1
TGTGCCATCAGTGAGTCCAGGGCGGGACGGAAAAAGTTCTTC
CAISESRAGRKKFF
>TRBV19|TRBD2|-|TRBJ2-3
TGTGCCAGTAGCGCTAGCGGGGGTAGAGATACGCAGTATTTT
CASSASGGRDTQYF
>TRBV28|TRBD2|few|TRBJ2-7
TGTGCCAGCAGTCCCCGCGGGGGACCCTACGAGCAGTACTTC
CASSPRGGPYEQYF
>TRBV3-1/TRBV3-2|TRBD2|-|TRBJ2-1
TGTGCCAGCAGCCAAGAGCCGGGACTAGCGTTCAATGAGCAGTTCTTC
CASSQEPGLAFNEQFF
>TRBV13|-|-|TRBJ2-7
TGTGCCAGCAGTAAGGGGCGCTACGAGCAGTACTTC
CASSKGRYEQYF
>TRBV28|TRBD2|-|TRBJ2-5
TGTGCCAGCAGCCTCCGGGGGGGCGGGCGAGAGACCCAGTACTTC
CASSLRGGGRETQYF
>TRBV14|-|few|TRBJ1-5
TGTGCCAGCAGCCAAGAGGGCTTTAATCAGCCCCAGCATTTT
CASSQEGFNQPQHF
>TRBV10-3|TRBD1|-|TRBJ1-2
TGTGCCATCAGCGCAAAAGCGGGACAGGGTAACTATGGCTACACCTTC
CAISAKAGQGNYGYTF
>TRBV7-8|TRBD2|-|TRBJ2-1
TGTGCCAGCAGCCTGGCTGTGGGGTCGGGAGGTAATGAGCAGTTCTTC
CASSLAVGSGGNEQFF
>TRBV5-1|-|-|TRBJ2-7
TGCGCCAGCGGCCGAGCGGCCTCCTACGAGCAGTACTTC
CASGRAASYEQYF
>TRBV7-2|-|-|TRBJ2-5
TGTGCCAGCAGCGACAACCGAGAGACCCAGTACTTC
CASSDNRETQYF
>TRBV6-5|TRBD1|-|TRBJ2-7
TGTGCCAGCAGTTACAACGGACAGGGGGCTTACGAGCAGTACTTC
CASSYNGQGAYEQYF
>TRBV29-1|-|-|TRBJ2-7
TGCAGCGTTGAAGACCATCGGGGTTCCTACGAGCAGTACTTC
CSVEDHRGSYEQYF
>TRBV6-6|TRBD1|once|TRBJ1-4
TGTGCCAGCAGTCCCGGACAGGGGGGTAATGAAAAACTGTTTTTT
CASSPGQGGNEKLFF
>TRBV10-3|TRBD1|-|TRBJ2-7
TGTGCCATCAGGGACGGGACAGGGACCTACGAGCAGTACTTC
CAIRDGTGTYEQYF
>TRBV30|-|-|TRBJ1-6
TGTGCCTGGAGTGTACTCGGAGGGTTTAATTCACCCCTCCACTTT
CAWSVLGGFNSPLHF
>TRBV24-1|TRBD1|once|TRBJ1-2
TGTGCCACCCGGGACAGGGAATACGGCTACACCTTC
CATRDREYGYTF
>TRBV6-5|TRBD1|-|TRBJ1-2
TGTGCCAGCAGGGTAGACAGGGGGCGATACTATGGCTACACCTTC
CASRVDRGRYYGYTF
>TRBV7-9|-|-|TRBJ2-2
TGTGCCAGCAGCTTAGAAGGTGGGCGGAACACCGGGGAGCTGTTTTTT
CASSLEGGRNTGELFF
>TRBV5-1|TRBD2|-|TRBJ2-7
TGCGCCAGCAGCTTGGGGGCTAGCGGGAGGCCCTCTACCTACGAGCAGTACTTC
CASSLGASGRPSTYEQYF
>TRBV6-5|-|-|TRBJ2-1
TGTGCCAGCAGTCCGACTAGCAATGAGCAGTTCTTC
CASSPTSNEQFF
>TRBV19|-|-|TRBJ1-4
TGTGCCAGTACCCCCTGGGGGGATGAAAAACTGTTTTTT
CASTPWGDEKLFF
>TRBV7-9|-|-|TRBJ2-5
TGTGCCAGCGGCCGGGGATCGGGATTGGGAGAGACCCAGTACTTC
CASGRGSGLGETQYF